These T cell receptor beta chains were read from a single sample in a study of shared clonotypes between healthy human individuals. Profiled with immunoSEQ multiplex PCR; TCRdb holds only in-frame clones, not every one. The table has around 2,000,000 clones, approximately 94% seen once. The specimen was naive CD8+ T cells sorted from blood. The origin of the receptors is a young man in good health. The CDR3 runs from the conserved cysteine through the conserved F or W. The order of the fields is V gene, J gene, clone size, CDR3 protein. The size entry is marked missing in some rows and otherwise reads once, few, many or a size class.

TRBV2	TRBJ2-7	NA	CASSLAGATYEQYF
TRBV27	TRBJ1-3	NA	CASSLSLGNTIYF
TRBV5-4	TRBJ2-7	NA	CASSYPGQGSYEQYF
TRBV4-1	TRBJ2-1	NA	CASSGLGGLNEQFF
TRBV7-9	TRBJ1-2	NA	CASSSGQGPNYGYTF
TRBV19	TRBJ1-1	NA	CASSIDLSGRGANTEAFF
TRBV9	TRBJ1-1	few	CASSEGNTEAFF
TRBV29-1	TRBJ2-1	NA	CSVGLAGSSYNEQFF
TRBV6-5	TRBJ2-1	NA	CASRNTIWTETSFF
TRBV4-2	TRBJ1-1	NA	CASSQEHEDTEAFF
TRBV6-6	TRBJ2-5	NA	CASSPDRRAETQYF
TRBV10-3	TRBJ1-3	NA	CATRGSGAPGNTIYF
TRBV30	TRBJ2-1	NA	CAWEWGHEQFF
TRBV27	TRBJ1-2	once	CASSPLGQGGGGYTF
TRBV4-1	TRBJ2-5	NA	CASSHDQGSQETQYF
TRBV10-1	TRBJ1-1	NA	CASSDLAGESEAFF
TRBV4-1	TRBJ1-6	NA	CASRDVGRNPLNFSSYNSPLHF
TRBV2	TRBJ2-7	NA	CARDKLENSGTSGTYEQYF
TRBV7-9	TRBJ2-5	NA	CASSPPDQETQYF
TRBV7-9	TRBJ2-7	NA	CASSYNDREGNEQYF